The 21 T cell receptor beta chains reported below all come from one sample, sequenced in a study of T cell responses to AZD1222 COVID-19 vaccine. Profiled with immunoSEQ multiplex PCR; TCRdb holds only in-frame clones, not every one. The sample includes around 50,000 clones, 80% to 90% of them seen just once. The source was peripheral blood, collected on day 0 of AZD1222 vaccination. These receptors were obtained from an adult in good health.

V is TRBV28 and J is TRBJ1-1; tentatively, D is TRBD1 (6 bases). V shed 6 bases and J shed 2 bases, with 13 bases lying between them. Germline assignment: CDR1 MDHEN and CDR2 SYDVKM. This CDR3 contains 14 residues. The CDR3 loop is CASSTDRSNTEAFF. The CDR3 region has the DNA TGTGCCAGCAGCACCGACAGGAGTAACACTGAAGCTTTCTTT.

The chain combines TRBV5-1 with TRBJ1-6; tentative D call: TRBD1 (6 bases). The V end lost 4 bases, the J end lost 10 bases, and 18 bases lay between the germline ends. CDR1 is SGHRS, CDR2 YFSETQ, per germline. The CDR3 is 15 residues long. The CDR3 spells CASSRETGPDSPLHF. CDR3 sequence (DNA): TGCGCCAGCAGCCGAGAGACAGGCCCGGACTCACCCCTCCACTTT.

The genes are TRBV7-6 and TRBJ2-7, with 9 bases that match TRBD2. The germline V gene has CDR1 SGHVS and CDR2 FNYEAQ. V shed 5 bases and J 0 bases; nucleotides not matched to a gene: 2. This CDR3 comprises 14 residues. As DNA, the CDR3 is TGTGCCAGCAGCGCGGGAGGGAGCTCCTACGAGCAGTACTTC. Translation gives CASSAGGSSYEQYF.

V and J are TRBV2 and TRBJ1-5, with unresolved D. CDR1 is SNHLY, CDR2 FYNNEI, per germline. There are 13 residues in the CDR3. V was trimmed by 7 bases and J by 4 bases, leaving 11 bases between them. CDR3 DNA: TGTGCCAGCATGAAGAGTAATAATCAGCCCCAGCATTTT. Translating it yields CASMKSNNQPQHF.

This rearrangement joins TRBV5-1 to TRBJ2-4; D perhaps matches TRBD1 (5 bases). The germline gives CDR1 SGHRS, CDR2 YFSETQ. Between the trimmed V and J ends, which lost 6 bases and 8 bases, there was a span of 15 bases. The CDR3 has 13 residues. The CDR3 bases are TGCGCCAGCACCGTGGACACCAATGACATTCAGTACTTC. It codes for CASTVDTNDIQYF.

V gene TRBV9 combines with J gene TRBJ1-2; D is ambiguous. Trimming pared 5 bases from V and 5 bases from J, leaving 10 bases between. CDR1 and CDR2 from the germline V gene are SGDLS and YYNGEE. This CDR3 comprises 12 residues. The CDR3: CASSASEYGYTF. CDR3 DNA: TGTGCCAGCAGTGCATCGGAATATGGCTACACCTTC.

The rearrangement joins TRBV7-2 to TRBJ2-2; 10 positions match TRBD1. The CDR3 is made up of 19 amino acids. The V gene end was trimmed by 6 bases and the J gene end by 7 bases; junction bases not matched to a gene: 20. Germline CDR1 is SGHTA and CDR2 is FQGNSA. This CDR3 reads CASRRQGAYDTGSIGELFF. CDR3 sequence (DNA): TGTGCCAGCAGACGACAGGGGGCTTACGACACGGGAAGTATCGGGGAGCTGTTTTTT.

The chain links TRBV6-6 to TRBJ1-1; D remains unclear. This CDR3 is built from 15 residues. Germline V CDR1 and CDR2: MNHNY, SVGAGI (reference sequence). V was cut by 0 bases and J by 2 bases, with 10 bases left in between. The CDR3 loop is CASSYSRGGNTEAFF. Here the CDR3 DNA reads TGTGCCAGCAGTTACTCGCGCGGTGGAAACACTGAAGCTTTCTTT.

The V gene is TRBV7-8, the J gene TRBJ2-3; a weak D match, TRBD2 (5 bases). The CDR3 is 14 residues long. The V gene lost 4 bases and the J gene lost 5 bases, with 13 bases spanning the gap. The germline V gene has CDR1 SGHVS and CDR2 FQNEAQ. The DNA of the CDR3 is TGTGCCAGCAGCTGGGCGTCCGGGATAGATACGCAGTATTTT. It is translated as CASSWASGIDTQYF.

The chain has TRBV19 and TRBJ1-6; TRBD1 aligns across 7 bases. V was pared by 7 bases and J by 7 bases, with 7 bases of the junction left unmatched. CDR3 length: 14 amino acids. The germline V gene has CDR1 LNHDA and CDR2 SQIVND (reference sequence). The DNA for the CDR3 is TGTGCCAGTAACACACAGGGGACAAATTCACCCCTCCACTTT. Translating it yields CASNTQGTNSPLHF.

The CDR3 reads CSVRGGTEKLFF. DNA of the CDR3: TGCAGCGTTCGCGGAGGGACCGAAAAACTGTTTTTT. This chain joins TRBV29-1 and TRBJ1-4, with D perhaps TRBD1 (5 bases). CDR3 length equals 12 residues. Trimming took 5 bases from V and 8 from J, leaving 12 bases between them. Germline V lookup: CDR1 SQVTM, CDR2 ANQGSEA.

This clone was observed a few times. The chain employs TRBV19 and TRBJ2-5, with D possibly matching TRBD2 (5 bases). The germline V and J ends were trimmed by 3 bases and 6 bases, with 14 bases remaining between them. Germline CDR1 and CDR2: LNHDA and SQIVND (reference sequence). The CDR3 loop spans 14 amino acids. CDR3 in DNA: TGTGCCAGTAGTATCCGGGGAACTTGGCAGACCCAGTACTTC. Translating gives CASSIRGTWQTQYF.

CDR3 DNA sequence: TGTGCCAGCAGCTTGGGAGCTGGGGGCGCTGGAAGAGGGACCGGGGAGCTGTTTTTT. This gives the protein CASSLGAGGAGRGTGELFF. This sequence joins TRBV5-4 and TRBJ2-2, with D possibly TRBD1 on 6 matching bases. CDR3 length: 19 amino acids. Germline V CDR1 and CDR2: SGHNT, YYREEE (reference sequence). V lost 0 bases and J lost 5, with 23 bases in between.

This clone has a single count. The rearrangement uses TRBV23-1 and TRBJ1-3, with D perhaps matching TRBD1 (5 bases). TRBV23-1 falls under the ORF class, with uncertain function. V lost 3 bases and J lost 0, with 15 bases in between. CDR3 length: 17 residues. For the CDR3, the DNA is TGCGCCAGCAGTCACCGTCTTAAACAGGACTCTGGAAACACCATATATTTT. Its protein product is CASSHRLKQDSGNTIYF.

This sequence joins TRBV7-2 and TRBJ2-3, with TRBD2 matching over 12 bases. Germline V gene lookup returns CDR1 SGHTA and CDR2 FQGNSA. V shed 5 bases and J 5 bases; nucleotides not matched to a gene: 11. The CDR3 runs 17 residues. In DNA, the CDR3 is TGTGCCAGCAGCGAGCTAGCGGGGGGGTTTTTTGTAGATACGCAGTATTTT. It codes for CASSELAGGFFVDTQYF.

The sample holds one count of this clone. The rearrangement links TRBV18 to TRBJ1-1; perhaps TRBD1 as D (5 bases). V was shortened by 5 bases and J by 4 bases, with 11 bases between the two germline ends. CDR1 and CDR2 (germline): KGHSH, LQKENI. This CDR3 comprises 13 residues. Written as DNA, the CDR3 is TGTGCCAGCTCAAGGGGAGGTTTCACTGAAGCTTTCTTT. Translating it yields CASSRGGFTEAFF. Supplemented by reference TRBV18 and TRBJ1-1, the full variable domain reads NAGVMQNPRHLVRRRGQEARLRCSPMKGHSHVYWYRQLPEEGLKFMVYLQKENIIDESGMPKERFSAEFPKEGPSILRIQQVVRGDSAAYFCASSRGGFTEAFFGQGTRLTVV.

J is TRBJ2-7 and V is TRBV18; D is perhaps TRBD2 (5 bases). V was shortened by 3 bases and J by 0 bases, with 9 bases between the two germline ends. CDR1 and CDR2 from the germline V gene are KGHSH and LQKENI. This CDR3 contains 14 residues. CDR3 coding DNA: TGTGCCAGCTCACCCCGAGAGGGCTCCTACGAGCAGTACTTC. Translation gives CASSPREGSYEQYF.

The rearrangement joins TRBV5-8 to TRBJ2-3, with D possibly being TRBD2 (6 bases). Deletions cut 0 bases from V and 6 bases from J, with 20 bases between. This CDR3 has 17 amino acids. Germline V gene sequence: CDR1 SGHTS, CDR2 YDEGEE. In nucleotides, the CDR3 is TGTGCCAGCAGCTTGGCGGCGGGATTGATCGATACGGATACGCAGTATTTT. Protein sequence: CASSLAAGLIDTDTQYF.

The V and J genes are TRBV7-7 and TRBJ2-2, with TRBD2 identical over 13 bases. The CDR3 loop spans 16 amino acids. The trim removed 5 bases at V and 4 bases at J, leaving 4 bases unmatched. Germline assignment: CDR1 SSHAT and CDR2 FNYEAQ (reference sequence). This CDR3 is CASSPRTSGSTGELFF. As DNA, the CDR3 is TGTGCCAGCAGCCCTCGGACTAGCGGGAGCACCGGGGAGCTGTTTTTT.

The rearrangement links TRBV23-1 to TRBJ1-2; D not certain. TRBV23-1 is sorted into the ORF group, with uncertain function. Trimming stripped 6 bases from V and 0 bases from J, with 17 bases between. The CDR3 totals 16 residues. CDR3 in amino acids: CASRQGIQFSNYGYTF. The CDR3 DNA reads TGCGCCAGCAGACAAGGGATACAGTTCTCTAACTATGGCTACACCTTC.

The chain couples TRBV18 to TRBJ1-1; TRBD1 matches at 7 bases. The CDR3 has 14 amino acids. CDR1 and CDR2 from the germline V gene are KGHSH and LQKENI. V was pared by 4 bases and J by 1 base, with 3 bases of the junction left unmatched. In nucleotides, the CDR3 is TGTGCCAGCTCACAAGACAGGGCGAACACTGAAGCTTTCTTT. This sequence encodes CASSQDRANTEAFF.